One T cell receptor beta chain is described in this entry. Its cognate antigen is unknown. This record comes from a study of T cell responses to AZD1222 COVID-19 vaccine. Whole-study context: Combined were second doses at about 4 or about 12 weeks. Study outcomes and limitations: White British ancestry dominated among donors, who included more females, and clonal diversity was possibly underestimated. Baseline testing showed seropositivity in only six AZD1222 recipients. Recipients of two AZD1222 doses showed rising Spike-specific TCR breadth and depth.

Germline assignment: CDR1 MNHEY and CDR2 SMNVEV (reference sequence). V lost 6 bases and J lost 2, with 4 bases in between. The CDR3 sequence is 11 residues long. Data came from immunoSEQ multiplex PCR; TCRdb stores just in-frame clones and leaves some out. Found here are about 150,000 clones, around 90% of them singletons; the top ten hold 3% to 3.5%. The TCR was taken from an adult in good health. The chain is built from TRBV27 and TRBJ2-5; D is uncertain. Here the sequenced sample was peripheral blood, taken on day 0 of AZD1222 vaccination. The chain's CDR3 is CASRQQETQYF. The CDR3 region has the DNA TGTGCCAGCAGACAACAAGAGACCCAGTACTTC.